This T cell receptor (beta chain) was retrieved from a study of T cell changes during pregnancy in multiple sclerosis. There are 14 residues in the CDR3. Looked up from germline, CDR1 is SGHTA and CDR2 is FQGNSA. Trimming removed 0 bases at V and 4 bases at J, with 9 bases between. Sequenced by immunoSEQ multiplex PCR; TCRdb stores in-frame clones only, minus some. The repertoire includes around 55,000 clones, under 95% of them detected once, and about 3% sits in the top ten. The sample consisted of CD8+ T cells from peripheral blood mononuclear cells, taken in the third trimester of pregnancy. This chain joins TRBV7-2 and TRBJ1-1; no definite D call. The sequence derives from a female donor with multiple sclerosis, enrolled in a pregnancy study. The CDR3 DNA sequence: TGTGCCAGCAGCTTAGCTGCGGCGAGCACTGAAGCTTTCTTT. Residues: CASSLAAASTEAFF.